These 24 T cell receptor beta chains were sequenced from one sample in a study of spatial heterogeneity in lung cancer. Specified time point: sample taken at primary tumor resection. In each case, whole RNA from tumor, nontumor lung or frozen PBMC was sequenced unsorted. TCRdb independently ran MiXCR on the 5' RACE reads; one entry per CDR3 protein. Of about 48,000 distinct CDR3 sequences detected, less than 5.5% appear once; the ten largest clones hold more than 9.5%. This material consisted of PBMCs, taken at surgery. The receptor set was obtained from a male donor with early-stage non-small cell lung cancer.

This clonotype came up many times. The chain is built from TRBV18 and TRBJ2-3; maybe TRBD2 (5 bases). The CDR3 sequence is 15 residues long. Germline CDR1 reads KGHSH; CDR2 reads LQKENI. V lost 4 bases to trimming and J lost 4 bases, with 15 bases between them. The CDR3 spells CASSHPAEFADTQYF. DNA of the CDR3: TGTGCCAGCTCACACCCAGCGGAATTCGCAGATACGCAGTATTTT. Complete variable domain (other parts from reference TRBV18 and TRBJ2-3): NAGVMQNPRHLVRRRGQEARLRCSPMKGHSHVYWYRQLPEEGLKFMVYLQKENIIDESGMPKERFSAEFPKEGPSILRIQQVVRGDSAAYFCASSHPAEFADTQYFGPGTRLTVL.

Many counts were recorded for this clonotype. The rearrangement links TRBV4-1 to TRBJ2-5; D gene ambiguous. The CDR3 is 15 residues long. V was shortened by 0 bases and J by 4 bases, with 12 bases between the two germline ends. In germline, CDR1 is MGHRA, CDR2 YSYEKL. As DNA, the CDR3 is TGCGCCAGCAGCCAAGATGAGGCGCGCCCAGAGACCCAGTACTTC. Its protein is CASSQDEARPETQYF.

This clonotype turned up a few times. The rearrangement joins TRBV12-3 or TRBV12-4 to TRBJ2-2; TRBD1 aligns across 9 bases. V gave up 8 bases and J gave up 6 bases; unmatched junction bases: 10. The CDR3 totals 15 residues. CDR3 loop: CASSRQGGRAGELFF. DNA for the CDR3: TGTGCCAGCTCGAGACAGGGGGGCAGGGCCGGGGAGCTGTTTTTT.

This clonotype was counted at least ten times. The chain links TRBV7-9 to TRBJ2-3; D may match TRBD1 or TRBD2 (5 bases each). This CDR3 contains 14 residues. CDR1 and CDR2 (germline): SEHNR, FQNEAQ (reference sequence). The V end was cut by 4 bases, the J end by 3 bases, with 11 bases between. The CDR3 coding sequence is TGTGCCAGCAGCTCTAAGGGGAGTACAGATACGCAGTATTTT. Encoded protein: CASSSKGSTDTQYF.

In this sample, this clonotype turned up many times. V gene TRBV19 combines with J gene TRBJ2-6, with D tentatively TRBD1 (6 bases). The V end lost 8 bases, the J end lost 2 bases, and 13 bases lay between the germline ends. This CDR3 region has 15 residues. Germline CDR1 LNHDA, CDR2 SQIVND (reference sequence). CDR3 DNA sequence: TGTGCCAGTCACCAACAGGGAGCTGGGGCCAACGTCCTGACTTTC. Amino acid sequence: CASHQQGAGANVLTF.

The V gene is TRBV20-1, the J gene TRBJ2-1; D is perhaps TRBD2 (5 bases). V lost 1 base, J lost 5 bases, and 12 bases lay in between. Germline values: CDR1 DFQATT, CDR2 SNEGSKA (reference sequence). The CDR3 runs 14 residues. The CDR3 DNA reads TGCAGTGCTAGAGCCTCGGACTCGAACAATGAGCAGTTCTTC. Translating it yields CSARASDSNNEQFF.

Many counts were recorded for this clonotype. A read error may produce the germline difference seen at one junction end. The V call is TRBV20-1, the J call TRBJ1-1, with 7 positions matching TRBD1. The CDR3 loop spans 13 amino acids. Looked up from germline, CDR1 is DFQATT and CDR2 is SNEGSKA (reference sequence). In nucleotides, the CDR3 is TGCAGTGCAAGAGGGGGCGAGGACACTGAAGCTTTCTTT. Encoded protein: CSARGGEDTEAFF.

This clonotype was detected many times. The rearrangement joins TRBV14 to TRBJ2-1, with TRBD2 matching 10 bases. V shed 1 base, J shed 10 bases, and the junction held 10 bases outside the gene matches. The V gene's germline CDR1 is SGHDN and CDR2 FVKESK. This CDR3 contains 16 residues. This chain's CDR3 is CASSQVAGGATREQFF. The CDR3 DNA reads TGTGCCAGCAGCCAAGTAGCGGGAGGCGCCACCCGCGAGCAGTTCTTC.

On this clonotype: A much larger clone lies a single base off, so this may be a read error. The rearrangement links TRBV20-1 to TRBJ2-1; TRBD1 matches at 8 bases. Germline V lookup: CDR1 DFQATT, CDR2 SNEGSKA (reference sequence). CDR3 length equals 14 residues. The CDR3 loop reads CSARLSGGFNERFF. In nucleotides, the CDR3 is TGCAGTGCTAGATTGTCAGGGGGCTTCAATGAGCGGTTCTTC.

Many counts were recorded for this clonotype. V usage is TRBV20-1 and J usage is TRBJ2-3; possibly TRBD2 for D (5 bases). Trimming left V 1 base short and J 1 base short, with 9 bases between. The CDR3 is 14 residues long. From germline, CDR1 is DFQATT and CDR2 SNEGSKA (reference sequence). CDR3 region: CSARVGGRTDTQYF. The CDR3 nucleotides are TGCAGTGCTAGAGTCGGCGGGCGCACAGATACGCAGTATTTT.

This clonotype has a count of ten or more. V and J are TRBV11-2 and TRBJ2-7; possible D gene TRBD1, 6 bases. There are 13 residues in the CDR3. The V and J ends lost 6 bases and 1 base respectively, with 10 bases between them. CDR1 is SGHAT and CDR2 is FQNNGV in the germline V gene. CDR3 amino acids: CASSQTGSYEQYF. The DNA of the CDR3 is TGTGCCAGCAGTCAGACAGGATCCTACGAGCAGTACTTC.

This clonotype occurred many times. The chain joins TRBV2 to TRBJ1-1, with 10 bases identical to TRBD1. The germline V gene has CDR1 SNHLY and CDR2 FYNNEI. The CDR3 extends over 17 amino acids. V shed 4 bases and J 0 bases; nucleotides not matched to a gene: 8. The CDR3 is CASSALPGQGMNTEAFF. The DNA for the CDR3 is TGTGCCAGCAGTGCACTACCGGGACAGGGGATGAACACTGAAGCTTTCTTT.

This clonotype was counted many times. The chain combines TRBV11-1 with TRBJ2-7; 9 nucleotides match TRBD1. This CDR3 contains 16 residues. V was pared by 5 bases and J by 1 base, with 9 bases of the junction left unmatched. The V gene's germline CDR1 is SGHAT and CDR2 FQDESV (reference sequence). The DNA of the CDR3 is TGTGCCAGCAGCAAAGCCCGGGACAGGGTTTCCTACGAGCAGTACTTC. It is translated as CASSKARDRVSYEQYF.

This clonotype was seen many times. V gene TRBV29-1 combines with J gene TRBJ2-7; the match to TRBD2 covers 11 bases. V gave up 3 bases and J gave up 6 bases; unmatched junction bases: 4. Per the germline V gene, CDR1 is SQVTM and CDR2 is ANQGSEA. CDR3 length equals 13 residues. CDR3 DNA sequence: TGCAGCGTTGAGCTGCTAGCGGGAGGCGAGCAGTACTTC. It translates to CSVELLAGGEQYF.

This clonotype was observed a handful of times. The gene calls are TRBV7-2 and TRBJ2-3, with 7 bases lining up with TRBD2. The ends lost 3 bases at V and 2 bases at J; junction bases unmatched: 8. CDR3 length equals 16 residues. In germline, CDR1 is SGHTA, CDR2 FQGNSA. DNA for the CDR3: TGTGCCAGCAGCTTTTTATCAGCGGGGAACACAGATACGCAGTATTTT. Translating it yields CASSFLSAGNTDTQYF.

The chain joins TRBV7-9 to TRBJ2-7; D perhaps matches TRBD1 (6 bases). Germline values: CDR1 SEHNR, CDR2 FQNEAQ (reference sequence). V was shortened by 2 bases and J by 3 bases, with 17 bases between the two germline ends. This CDR3 comprises 16 residues. CDR3 DNA: TGTGCCAGCAGCTTATACCATACAGGGTTTAACTACGAGCAGTACTTC. Its translation: CASSLYHTGFNYEQYF.

This clonotype has at least ten counts. The chain uses TRBV6-2 or TRBV6-3 and TRBJ2-1; 11 nucleotides match TRBD2. The germline V gene has CDR1 MNHEY and CDR2 SVGEGT. Trimming took 6 bases from V and 6 from J; bases not matched to a gene: 7. CDR3 length equals 15 residues. CDR3 in DNA: TGTGCCAGCAGCCCACTAGCGGGAGCCCTCAATGAGCAGTTCTTC. This encodes CASSPLAGALNEQFF.

This clonotype has a count of ten or more. The chain links TRBV5-1 to TRBJ1-1, with 7 bases that match TRBD1. This CDR3 has 14 amino acids. Germline loops: CDR1 SGHRS, CDR2 YFSETQ. V lost 0 bases, J lost 3 bases, and 2 bases stayed unmatched. CDR3 bases: TGCGCCAGCAGCTTGGCACAGGGGTACACTGAAGCTTTCTTT. Translating it yields CASSLAQGYTEAFF.

This clonotype has ten or more counts. The chain recombines TRBV6-5 with TRBJ2-2; D gene ambiguous. This CDR3 spans 15 amino acids. The germline CDR1 and CDR2 sequences are MNHEY and SVGAGI. Trimming removed 2 bases from V and 3 bases from J, with 10 bases in between. The CDR3, as DNA: TGTGCCAGCAGTTACATGGGTTCTGACACCGGGGAGCTGTTTTTT. Its translation: CASSYMGSDTGELFF.

This chain connects TRBV5-1 to TRBJ2-3; D unresolved. The CDR3 consists of 18 residues. The V end was cut by 3 bases, the J end by 0 bases, with 20 bases between. CDR1 and CDR2 from the germline V gene are SGHRS and YFSETQ. In nucleotides, the CDR3 is TGCGCCAGCAGCTATGACCGTGTTTTGAGCTTTAGCACAGATACGCAGTATTTT. Translated: CASSYDRVLSFSTDTQYF.

This clonotype was recorded many times. The chain uses TRBV7-9 and TRBJ2-3; 10 nucleotides match TRBD2. J lost 11 bases, V lost 2 bases, and 10 bases had no gene match. This CDR3 has 15 amino acids. The germline V gene has CDR1 SEHNR and CDR2 FQNEAQ (reference sequence). CDR3 amino acids: CASSLSSGRGSEQYF. The CDR3 DNA is TGTGCCAGCAGCTTATCTAGCGGGAGAGGGAGTGAGCAGTATTTT.

This clonotype was picked up many times. V is TRBV3-1 and J is TRBJ1-1; no clear D gene. This CDR3 spans 11 amino acids. Trimming removed 1 base from V and 4 bases from J, with 1 base in between. Germline V lookup: CDR1 LGHDT, CDR2 YNNKEL (reference sequence). The CDR3 DNA reads TGTGCCAGCAGCCAAGGCACTGAAGCTTTCTTT. This codes for CASSQGTEAFF.

This clonotype was detected ten times or more. This sequence joins TRBV28 and TRBJ1-2; no definite D call. This CDR3 spans 12 amino acids. Trimming took off 6 bases at V and 5 bases at J, with 10 bases between the two ends. The germline V gene has CDR1 MDHEN and CDR2 SYDVKM. The CDR3 region is CASSLTDYGYTF. CDR3 bases: TGTGCCAGCAGCCTGACGGATTATGGCTACACCTTC.

This clonotype was recorded a few times. The CDR3 nucleotides are TGTGCCAGCAGCCGGACACTCTCCTACGAGCAGTACTTC. It encodes CASSRTLSYEQYF. This sequence joins TRBV4-2 and TRBJ2-7, with a weak D call TRBD1 (5 bases). This CDR3 has 13 residues. The germline gives CDR1 LGHNA, CDR2 YNFKEQ. V was shortened by 4 bases and J by 0 bases, with 7 bases between the two germline ends.